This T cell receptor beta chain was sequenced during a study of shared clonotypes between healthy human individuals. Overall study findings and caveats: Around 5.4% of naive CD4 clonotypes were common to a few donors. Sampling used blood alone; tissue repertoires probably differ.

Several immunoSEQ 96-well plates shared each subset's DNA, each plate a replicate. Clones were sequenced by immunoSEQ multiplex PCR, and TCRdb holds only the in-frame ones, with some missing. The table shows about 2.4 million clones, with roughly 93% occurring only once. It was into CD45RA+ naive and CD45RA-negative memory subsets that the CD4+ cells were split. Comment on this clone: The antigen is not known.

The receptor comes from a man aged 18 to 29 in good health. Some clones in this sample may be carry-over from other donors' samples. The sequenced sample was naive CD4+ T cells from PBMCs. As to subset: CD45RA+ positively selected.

The CDR3 is CASSRGVTGGDEQYF. The CDR3 DNA follows: TGTGCCAGCTCACGGGGCGTGACAGGGGGCGACGAGCAGTACTTC. The chain joins TRBV18 to TRBJ2-7; 10 nucleotides match TRBD1. The CDR3 runs 15 residues. Germline-derived CDR1 and CDR2 are KGHSH and LQKENI. V trimming: 4 bases; J trimming: 5 bases; junction bases outside the gene matches: 8. The full variable domain, in which reference TRBV18 and TRBJ2-7 provide the parts outside the CDR3, is NAGVMQNPRHLVRRRGQEARLRCSPMKGHSHVYWYRQLPEEGLKFMVYLQKENIIDESGMPKERFSAEFPKEGPSILRIQQVVRGDSAAYFCASSRGVTGGDEQYFGPGTRLTVT.